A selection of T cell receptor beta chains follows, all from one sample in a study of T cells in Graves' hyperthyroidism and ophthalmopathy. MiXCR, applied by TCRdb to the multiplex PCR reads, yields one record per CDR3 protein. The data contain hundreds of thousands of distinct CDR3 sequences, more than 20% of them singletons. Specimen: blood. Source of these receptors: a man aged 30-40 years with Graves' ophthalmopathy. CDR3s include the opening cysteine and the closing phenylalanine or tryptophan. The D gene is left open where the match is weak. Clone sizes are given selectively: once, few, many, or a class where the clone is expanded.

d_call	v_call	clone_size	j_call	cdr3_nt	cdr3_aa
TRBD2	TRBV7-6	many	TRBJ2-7	TGTGCCAGCAGCGATCGGGGCGGGACTAGCGGGTACTCCTACGAGCAGTACTTC	CASSDRGGTSGYSYEQYF
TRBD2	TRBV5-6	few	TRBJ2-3	TGTGCCAGCAGCACGGGACTAGCCCGGGGAGATACGCAGTATTTT	CASSTGLARGDTQYF
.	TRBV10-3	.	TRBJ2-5	TGTGCCATCAGTGAGGGGGAGACCCAGTACTTC	CAISEGETQYF
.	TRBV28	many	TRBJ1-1	TGTGCCAGCCGAATCAACAGCCAAAGGTGGACTGAAGCTTTCTTT	CASRINSQRWTEAFF
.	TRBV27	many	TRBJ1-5	TGTGCCAGCAGTTTCGGTTGGGCACAGCCCCAGCATTTT	CASSFGWAQPQHF
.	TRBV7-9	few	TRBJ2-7	TGTGCCAGCAAGAATGATCAGCGGGCGGGTTTACTTTACGAGCAGTACTTC	CASKNDQRAGLLYEQYF
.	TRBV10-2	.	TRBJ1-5	TGCGCCAGCAGTGAGAGGGGTGGTCAGCCCCAGCATTTT	CASSERGGQPQHF
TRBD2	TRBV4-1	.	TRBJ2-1	TGCGCCAGCAGCCCCCCAGCGGGGAGACCCCACAATGAGCAGTTCTTC	CASSPPAGRPHNEQFF
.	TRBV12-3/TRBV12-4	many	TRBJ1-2	TGTGCCAGCAGTCGAGGACGGACCTATGGCTACACCTTC	CASSRGRTYGYTF
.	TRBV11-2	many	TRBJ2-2	TGTGCCAGCAGCTCACGCCCGGCTAGCTATACGAACACCGGGGAGCTGTTTTTT	CASSSRPASYTNTGELFF
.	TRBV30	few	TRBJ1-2	TGTGCCTGGAGTGTATGGGCAGGGGATGGCTACACCTTC	CAWSVWAGDGYTF
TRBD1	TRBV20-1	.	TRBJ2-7	TGCAGTGCCGACCCCAAGGGGGCCTCCTACGAGCAGTACTTC	CSADPKGASYEQYF
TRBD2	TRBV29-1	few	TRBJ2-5	TGCAGCGTTGTAAAGGGACTAGCGGGACCGGGGGAGACCCAGTACTTC	CSVVKGLAGPGETQYF
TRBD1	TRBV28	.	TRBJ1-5	TGTGCCAGCAGTTTAGATAGGAGAAGGACAGGGGGTAGTCAGCCCCAGCATTTT	CASSLDRRRTGGSQPQHF
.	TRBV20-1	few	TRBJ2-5	TGCAGTGCTGCGGGATGGGAAGAGACCCAGTACTTC	CSAAGWEETQYF
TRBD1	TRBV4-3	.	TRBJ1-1	TGCGCCAGCAGCCCCGAGGGGACAGGGGGGCGAAGCACTGAAGCTTTCTTT	CASSPEGTGGRSTEAFF
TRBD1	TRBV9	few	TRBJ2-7	TGTGCCAGCAGCGAAAGCCGGACAGGGAAACATTACGAGCAGTACTTC	CASSESRTGKHYEQYF
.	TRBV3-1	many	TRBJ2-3	TGTGCCAGCAGCCAAGACGCAGGGGTCTATTACACTAGCACAGATACGCAGTATTTT	CASSQDAGVYYTSTDTQYF
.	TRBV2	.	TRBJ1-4	TGTGCCATCAGTGCAGGGACGGAAAAACTGTTTTTT	CAISAGTEKLFF
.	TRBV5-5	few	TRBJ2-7	TGTGCCAGCAGCGCCGGTACAGGGCGTTCCTACGAGCAGTACTTC	CASSAGTGRSYEQYF
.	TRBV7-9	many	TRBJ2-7	TGTGCCAGCAGCTTAGCCGGGTCTCCTGGCGAGCAGTACTTC	CASSLAGSPGEQYF
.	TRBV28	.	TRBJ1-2	TGTGCCAGCAGTTTATCTCAAGGGGCTGGCGGCTATGGCTACACCTTC	CASSLSQGAGGYGYTF
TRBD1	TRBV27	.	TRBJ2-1	TGTGCCAGCAGTAAGCCGGGACAGGGGGCCGATGAGCAGTTCTTC	CASSKPGQGADEQFF
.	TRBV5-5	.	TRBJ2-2	TGTGCCAGCAGCTTTGGTCCAGGGGCGGGGCTGAACACCGGGGAGCTGTTTTTT	CASSFGPGAGLNTGELFF
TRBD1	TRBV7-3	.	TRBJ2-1	TGTGCCAGCAGCTTAGCCCCCGGGACAGGGAGTTACAATGAGCAGTTCTTC	CASSLAPGTGSYNEQFF
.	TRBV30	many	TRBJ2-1	TGTGCCCGCCTGGCGGTGGGGACCAATGAGCAGTTCTTC	CARLAVGTNEQFF
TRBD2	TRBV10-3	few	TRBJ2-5	TGTGCCACCACCCCAGCGGGAGAAGAGACCCAGTACTTC	CATTPAGEETQYF
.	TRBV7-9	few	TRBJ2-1	TGTGCCAGCAGCTTAGTCGGGACTGATGAGCAGTTCTTC	CASSLVGTDEQFF
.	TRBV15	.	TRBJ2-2	TGTGCCACCAGCAGAGGAGAGGTCGAGCTGTTTTTT	CATSRGEVELFF
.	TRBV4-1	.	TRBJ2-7	TGCGCCAGCAGCCAAGACAGGTCTAGCGACTCCTACGAGCAGTACTTC	CASSQDRSSDSYEQYF
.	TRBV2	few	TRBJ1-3	TGTGCCACCCGGCCTCACCTCTCTGGAAACACCATATATTTT	CATRPHLSGNTIYF
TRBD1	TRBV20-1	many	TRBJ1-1	TGCAGTGCTAGACAGACAGGGCGGAGAATGAACACTGAAGCTTTCTTT	CSARQTGRRMNTEAFF
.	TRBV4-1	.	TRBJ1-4	TGCGCCAGCAGCCAAGACCCGGGAAAAAATGAAAAACTGTTTTTT	CASSQDPGKNEKLFF
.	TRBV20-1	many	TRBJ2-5	TGCAGTGCAGGTCTCCAAGAGACCCAGTACTTC	CSAGLQETQYF
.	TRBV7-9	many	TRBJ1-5	TGTGCCAGCAGCTTAGAGACGGCGAATCAGCCCCAGCATTTT	CASSLETANQPQHF
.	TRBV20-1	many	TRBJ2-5	TGCAGTGCTCGATCCCTAGGACTGTCAGAAGAGACCCAGTACTTC	CSARSLGLSEETQYF
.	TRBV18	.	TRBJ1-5	TGTGCCAGCTCACCATCCGGGGATAGCAATCAGCCCCAGCATTTT	CASSPSGDSNQPQHF
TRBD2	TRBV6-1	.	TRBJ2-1	TGTGCCAGCGGGACTAGCGGGAGGGCGAATGAGCAGTTCTTC	CASGTSGRANEQFF
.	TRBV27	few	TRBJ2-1	TGTGCCAGCAGCGCCTCTCGACTAGTCGAGCAGTTCTTC	CASSASRLVEQFF
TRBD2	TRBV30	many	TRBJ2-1	TGTGCCTGGAGTCCGAGCGGGAGGGCCTACAATGAGCAGTTCTTC	CAWSPSGRAYNEQFF
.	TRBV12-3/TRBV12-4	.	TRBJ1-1	TGTGCCAGCACCTTCCAGGGAGGGAACACTGAAGCTTTCTTT	CASTFQGGNTEAFF
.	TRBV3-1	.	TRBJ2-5	TGTGCCAGCAGCCTGGGACGAATGCAGGGGACCCAGTACTTC	CASSLGRMQGTQYF
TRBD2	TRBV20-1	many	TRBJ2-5	TGCAGTGCTAGGGGGTCCGGGACTAGCGGGAGTAAGACCCAGTACTTC	CSARGSGTSGSKTQYF
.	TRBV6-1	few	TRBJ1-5	TGTGCCAGCAGTGGACAAGGTATTTGGGGTCAGCCCCAGCATTTT	CASSGQGIWGQPQHF
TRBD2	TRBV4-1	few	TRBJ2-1	TGCGCCAGCAGCCAAGGGGGAGGCGGGAGATCCTACAATGAGCAGTTCTTC	CASSQGGGGRSYNEQFF